This is a list of T cell receptor beta chains from one sample in a study of T cells in narcolepsy. Method: immunoSEQ multiplex PCR; TCRdb's copy keeps in-frame clones and lacks some. The sample contains fewer than 30,000 clones, about 86% of which appear only once. Sequencing used CD45RA- memory CD4+ T cells from PBMCs. These receptors all stem from a human donor with narcolepsy. CDR3s include the opening cysteine and the closing phenylalanine or tryptophan. Fields, in order: V gene, D gene, J gene, clone size, CDR3 protein, CDR3 DNA. The D gene is left open where the match is weak. The size of a clone is reported for some rows only, either as once, few or many, or as a class for expanded clones.

TRBV10-3	TRBD1	TRBJ2-3	.	CAAGTGADTQYF	TGTGCCGCAGGGACAGGGGCAGATACGCAGTATTTT
TRBV5-1	.	TRBJ1-3	few	CASSVGTAGNTIYF	TGCGCCAGCAGCGTGGGGACTGCTGGAAACACCATATATTTT
TRBV5-1	.	TRBJ1-2	.	CASSLDGLLSYGYTF	TGCGCCAGCAGCCTCGACGGGTTGTTGAGCTATGGCTACACCTTC
TRBV4-1	.	TRBJ2-1	.	CASSQASTPSEQFF	TGCGCCAGCAGCCAAGCTTCGACTCCGTCTGAGCAGTTCTTC
TRBV4-1	.	TRBJ2-1	.	CASSHPTGRTLDEQFF	TGCGCCAGCAGCCATCCAACAGGGCGGACCCTCGATGAGCAGTTCTTC
TRBV5-4	TRBD2	TRBJ2-5	.	CASSLSGSGGETQYF	TGTGCCAGCAGCTTGAGTGGTAGCGGGGGGGAGACCCAGTACTTC
TRBV7-8	TRBD1	TRBJ1-6	.	CASKYRGGGNSPLHF	TGTGCCAGCAAGTACAGGGGAGGAGGCAATTCACCCCTCCACTTT
TRBV9	.	TRBJ1-1	once	CASSAYPKSLNTEAFF	TGTGCCAGCAGCGCATATCCCAAATCCTTGAACACTGAAGCTTTCTTT
TRBV6-5	.	TRBJ1-5	.	CASNQRGGFSQPQHF	TGTGCCAGCAACCAAAGGGGAGGGTTTAGTCAGCCCCAGCATTTT
TRBV6-5	.	TRBJ2-5	.	CASSYSQGMKTQYF	TGTGCCAGCAGTTACTCCCAGGGGATGAAGACCCAGTACTTC
TRBV6-5	.	TRBJ1-1	.	CASRTQGRRTEAFF	TGTGCCAGCAGAACACAGGGTAGGAGGACTGAAGCTTTCTTT
TRBV7-3	TRBD2	TRBJ2-7	.	CASSAGTRDEQYF	TGTGCCAGCAGCGCCGGGACTAGAGACGAGCAGTACTTC
TRBV4-3	TRBD1	TRBJ1-6	.	CASSAGQGSSSPLHF	TGCGCCAGCAGCGCCGGACAGGGTTCAAGTTCACCCCTCCACTTT
TRBV5-1	.	TRBJ2-1	.	CASSSGLQLYNEQFF	TGCGCCAGCAGCTCCGGACTGCAACTCTACAATGAGCAGTTCTTC
TRBV6-4	.	TRBJ2-2	.	CASSVTSFSDTGELFF	TGTGCCAGCAGTGTTACTAGTTTTTCAGACACCGGGGAGCTGTTTTTT
TRBV14	.	TRBJ2-5	once	CASSRSGISGETQYF	TGTGCCAGCAGCCGCAGCGGCATAAGCGGGGAGACCCAGTACTTC
TRBV28	.	TRBJ1-3	.	CASSLITSSSGNTIYF	TGTGCCAGCAGTTTAATTACATCTTCCTCTGGAAACACCATATATTTT
TRBV25-1	.	TRBJ2-2	few	CASSGTSTGELFF	TGTGCCAGCAGTGGTACATCGACCGGGGAGCTGTTTTTT
TRBV5-4	TRBD1	TRBJ1-4	.	CASSQTGNEKLFF	TGCGCCAGCAGCCAGACAGGGAATGAAAAACTGTTTTTT
TRBV5-5	.	TRBJ2-2	.	CASSLGNTGELFF	TGTGCCAGCAGCTTGGGGAACACCGGGGAGCTGTTTTTT
TRBV19	.	TRBJ1-2	.	CASSIANGQNYGYTF	TGTGCCAGTAGTATCGCAAACGGTCAGAACTATGGCTACACCTTC
TRBV18	.	TRBJ1-5	.	CASSPPQNQPQHF	TGTGCCAGCTCACCACCGCAGAATCAGCCCCAGCATTTT
TRBV29-1	.	TRBJ1-5	.	CSVGGFNSNQPQHF	TGCAGCGTTGGGGGGTTTAATAGCAATCAGCCCCAGCATTTT
TRBV28	TRBD1	TRBJ1-1	.	CASSFGDRPTWTEAFF	TGTGCCAGCAGTTTTGGGGACAGGCCTACTTGGACTGAAGCTTTCTTT